This T cell receptor beta chain was documented in a study of blood T cell repertoires in COVID-19. About the study: Acute and convalescent COVID-19 specimens originated in the United States, Italy and Spain. PBMCs, B-cell-depleted T cells, or T cells provided the cDNA or gDNA that made up the material.

The CDR3 runs to 15 residues. Trimming stripped 3 bases from V and 0 bases from J, with 9 bases between. CDR1 is LNHDA, CDR2 SQIVND, per germline (reference sequence). Per the study methods: Using reference gene primer amplification, nucleated cell counts were estimated. Libraries were prepared by immunoSEQ multiplex PCR; TCRdb keeps only in-frame clonotypes and omits some of them. Clone size and V and J calls were adopted from that table, with D and trimming inferred from the DNA. Found here are approximately 190,000 clones, 80% of them singletons; the top ten hold approximately 6.9%. This clone was detected only a few times.

The sequenced material came from peripheral blood. The rearrangement uses TRBV19 and TRBJ2-1; the D gene is possibly TRBD2 (6 bases). The sequence was obtained from a man aged 55 to 70 with acute or convalescent COVID-19. The CDR3 protein is CASSIHGSSYNEQFF. The CDR3 DNA reads as TGTGCCAGTAGTATTCACGGGAGCTCCTACAATGAGCAGTTCTTC.